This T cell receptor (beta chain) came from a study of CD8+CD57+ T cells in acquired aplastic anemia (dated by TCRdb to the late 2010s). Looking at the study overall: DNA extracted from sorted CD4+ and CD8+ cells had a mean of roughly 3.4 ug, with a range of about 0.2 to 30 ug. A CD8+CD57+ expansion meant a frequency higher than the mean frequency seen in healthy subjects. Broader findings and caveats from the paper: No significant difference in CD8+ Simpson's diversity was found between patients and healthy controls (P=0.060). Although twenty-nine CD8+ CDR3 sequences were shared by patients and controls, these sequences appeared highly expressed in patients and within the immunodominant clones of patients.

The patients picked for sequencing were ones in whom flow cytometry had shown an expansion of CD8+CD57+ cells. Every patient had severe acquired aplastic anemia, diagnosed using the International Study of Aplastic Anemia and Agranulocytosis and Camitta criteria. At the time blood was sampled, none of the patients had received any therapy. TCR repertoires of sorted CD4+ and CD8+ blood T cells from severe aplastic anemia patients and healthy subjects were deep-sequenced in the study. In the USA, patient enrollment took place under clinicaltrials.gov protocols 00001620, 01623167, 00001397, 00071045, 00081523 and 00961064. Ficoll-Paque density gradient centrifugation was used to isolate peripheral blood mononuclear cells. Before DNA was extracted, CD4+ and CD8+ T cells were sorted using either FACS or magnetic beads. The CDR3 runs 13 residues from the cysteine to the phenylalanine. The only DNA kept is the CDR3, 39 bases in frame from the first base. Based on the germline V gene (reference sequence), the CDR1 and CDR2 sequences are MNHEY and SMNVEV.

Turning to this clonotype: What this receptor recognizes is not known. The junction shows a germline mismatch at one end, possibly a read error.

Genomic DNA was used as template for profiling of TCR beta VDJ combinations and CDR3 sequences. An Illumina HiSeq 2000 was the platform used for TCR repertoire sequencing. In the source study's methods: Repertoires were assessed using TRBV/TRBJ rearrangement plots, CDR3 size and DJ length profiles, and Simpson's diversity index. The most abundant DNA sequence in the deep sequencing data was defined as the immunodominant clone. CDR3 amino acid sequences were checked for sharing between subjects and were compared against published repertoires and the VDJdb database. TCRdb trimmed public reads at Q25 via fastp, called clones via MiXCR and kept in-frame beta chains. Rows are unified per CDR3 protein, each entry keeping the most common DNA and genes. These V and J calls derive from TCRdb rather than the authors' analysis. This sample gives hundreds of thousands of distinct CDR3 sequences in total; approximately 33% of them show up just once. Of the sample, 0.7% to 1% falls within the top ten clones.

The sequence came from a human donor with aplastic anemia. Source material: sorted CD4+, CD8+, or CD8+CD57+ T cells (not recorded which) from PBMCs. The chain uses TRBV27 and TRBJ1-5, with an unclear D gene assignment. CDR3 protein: CASSLLVNQPRHF. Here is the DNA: TGTGCCAGCAGTTTATTGGTCAATCAGCCCCGGCATTTT.